Presented here are 12 T cell receptor beta chains from one specimen sequenced in a study of tumor-infiltrating lymphocytes in primary liver carcinoma (TCRdb year 2017). The sequencing machine was an Illumina HiSeq 2500. A constant-region primer and ProtoScript II reverse transcriptase were used to reverse-transcribe TCRbeta-specific cDNA from approximately 450 ng total RNA. Three nested multiplex PCR rounds, following a slightly modified ARM-PCR procedure, were used to build the TCRbeta libraries. Each of the first two PCR rounds ran for approximately 9 cycles using multiplex TRBV1-TRBV30 forward primers together with a Cbeta reverse primer. TCRdb reran the public reads through fastp at Q25 and MiXCR, keeping productive beta chains. Merged by CDR3 protein, the rows form single entries marked with the most common genes and DNA. In all, the sample holds about 29,000 distinct CDR3 sequences, and 60% to 85% of those were seen once. The biggest ten clones account for roughly a third of the sample.

Without any cell sorting, total RNA and DNA were extracted together from about 20-30 mg of bulk tissue using the AllPrep DNA/RNA mini kit. Sample: liver tumor tissue from sampling region 5. What the cell subset or site label conveys for this sample: tumor region T5, tumor centre. Every receptor here comes from a man aged 35 to 55 with primary liver carcinoma and hepatitis B virus infection.

Points on this clonotype: Compared with germline, one end of the junction differs, possibly owing to a read error. The chain couples TRBV4-2 to TRBJ2-3; 9 nucleotides line up with TRBD2. Germline V lookup: CDR1 LGHNA, CDR2 YNFKEQ. The CDR3 has 15 residues. The CDR3 nucleotides are TGTGCCAGCAGCCAAGGATGCGGGAGGGGGGATACCCAGTATTTT. It yields the protein CASSQGCGRGDTQYF.

This clonotype was seen only once. At one of its ends the junction is not consistent with the germline gene, which may arise from a read error. V usage is TRBV29-1 and J usage is TRBJ2-1, with D maybe TRBD2 (6 bases). The germline CDR1 and CDR2 sequences are SQVTM and ANQGSEA. The length of the CDR3 is 12 residues. The CDR3 protein is CSARPGGNEHFF. The CDR3 DNA reads TGCAGTGCCCGCCCTGGGGGGAATGAGCACTTCTTC.

A few counts support this clonotype. The chain joins TRBV7-8 to TRBJ2-3; TRBD1 matches 7 bases. With 10 bases clipped from V and 6 bases from J, the junction kept 19 bases outside the gene matches. The CDR3 runs 16 residues. From germline, CDR1 is SGHVS and CDR2 FQNEAQ. Here the CDR3 reads CANTLKGAQNTDTQYF. CDR3 DNA: TGTGCCAACACCCTCAAGGGGGCGCAGAACACGGATACGCAGTATTTT.

As to this clonotype: A junction end diverges from the germline sequence, so it may reflect a read error. The chain joins TRBV4-1 to TRBJ2-3, with TRBD2 matching over 16 bases. This CDR3 has 20 residues. The germline CDR1 and CDR2 sequences are MGHRA and YSYEKL. CDR3 sequence (DNA): TGCGTCAGCAGCCAACCGGGACTAGCGGGAGGGCCGCAGGGCACAGATATGCAGTATTTT. Amino acid sequence: CVSSQPGLAGGPQGTDMQYF.

The chain employs TRBV11-2 and TRBJ1-2, with D uncertain. The CDR3 contains 13 residues. Trimming cost V 3 bases and J 4 bases, with 9 bases left between them. Per germline, CDR1 SGHAT and CDR2 FQNNGV. CDR3 sequence: CASSLGASYGYTF. For the CDR3, the DNA is TGTGCCAGCAGCTTGGGAGCCAGCTATGGCTACACCTTC. The variable domain in full, with the rest retrieved from reference TRBV11-2 and TRBJ1-2, is EAGVAQSPRYKIIEKRQSVAFWCNPISGHATLYWYQQILGQGPKLLIQFQNNGVVDDSQLPKDRFSAERLKGVDSTLKIQPAKLEDSAVYLCASSLGASYGYTFGSGTRLTVV.

This clonotype was counted between two and nine times. A much more abundant neighbour one base away suggests this may be a read error. The chain is built from TRBV10-1 and TRBJ2-1; the D gene is possibly TRBD2 (6 bases). The length of the CDR3 is 14 residues. Germline V lookup: CDR1 WNHNN, CDR2 SYGVQD (reference sequence). The germline V and J ends were trimmed by 7 bases and 7 bases, with 17 bases remaining between them. Written as DNA, the CDR3 is TGCGCCAGCATTGATAACGGGAGATCAAATGAGCAGTTCTTC. Its protein is CASIDNGRSNEQFF.

Points on this clonotype: Compared with germline, one end of the junction differs, possibly owing to a read error. This sequence joins TRBV6-5 and TRBJ2-7, with 9 bases identical to TRBD1. The CDR3 runs 13 residues. Germline V CDR1 and CDR2: MNHEY, SVGAGI. This CDR3 reads CVSSVPQGAKQYF. CDR3 nucleotides: TGTGTCAGCAGTGTTCCACAGGGGGCAAAGCAGTACTTC.

In regard to this clonotype: As the CDR3 is not closed by the conserved phenylalanine or tryptophan, this likely results from a read error. The limits of the CDR3 on the DNA are not certain, so only TCRdb's listed CDR3 is given. The chain has TRBV11-2 and TRBJ2-2; the listed D gene, TRBD2, was not tested against the DNA. The CDR3 is 17 residues long, counting both termini. Germline V CDR1 and CDR2: SGHAT, FQNNGV. This chain's CDR3 is CAISLALGGANTRELFL.

The chain combines TRBV9 with TRBJ2-1; 9 nucleotides line up with TRBD1. The J segment lost 6 bases and the V segment lost 0 bases, leaving 7 bases of the junction unmatched. Germline V gene data show CDR1 as SGDLS and CDR2 as YYNGEE. The CDR3 consists of 16 residues. The CDR3 DNA is TGTGCCAGCAGCGTAGAAGGGACAGGGCTGGTCAATGAGCAGTTCTTC. Translating gives CASSVEGTGLVNEQFF.

A word on this clonotype: The conserved final phenylalanine or tryptophan is absent from the CDR3, which likely points to a read error. The chain is built from TRBV28 and TRBJ2-3; possible D gene TRBD2, 5 bases. The CDR3 runs 14 residues. V lost 3 bases and J lost 5, with 12 bases in between. Germline V lookup: CDR1 MDHEN, CDR2 SYDVKM. The CDR3 bases are TGTGCCAGCAGTTTCGGGAAGGCTGGAGATACGCAGTATATT. As protein: CASSFGKAGDTQYI.

The V and J genes are TRBV12-3 or TRBV12-4 and TRBJ2-5, with D unresolved. Trimming took 7 bases from V and 2 from J, leaving 14 bases between them. The CDR3 contains 14 residues. The CDR3, as DNA: TGTGCCAGCATTGTGCCAGGCTCACAAGAGACCCAGTACTTC. This codes for CASIVPGSQETQYF.

The V gene is TRBV29-1, the J gene TRBJ2-7; 8 bases are a match to TRBD1. V lost 5 bases to trimming and J lost 0 bases; unmatched junction nucleotides: 6. The CDR3 has 14 residues. Germline V gene sequence: CDR1 SQVTM, CDR2 ANQGSEA. The CDR3 sequence is CSVRQGPNSYEQYF. In DNA form, the CDR3 reads TGCAGCGTTAGACAGGGGCCCAACTCCTACGAGCAGTACTTC.